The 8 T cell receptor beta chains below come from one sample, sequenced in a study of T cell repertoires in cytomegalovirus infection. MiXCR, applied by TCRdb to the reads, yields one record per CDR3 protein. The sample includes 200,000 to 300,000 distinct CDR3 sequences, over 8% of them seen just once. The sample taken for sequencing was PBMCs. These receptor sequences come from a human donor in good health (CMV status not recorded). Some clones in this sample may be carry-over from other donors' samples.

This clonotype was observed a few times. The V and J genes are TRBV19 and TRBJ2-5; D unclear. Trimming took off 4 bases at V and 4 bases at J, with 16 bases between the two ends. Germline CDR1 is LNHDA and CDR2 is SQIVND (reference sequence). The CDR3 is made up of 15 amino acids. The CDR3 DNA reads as TGTGCCAGTAGTACCGGACGGAGCGCAGCAGAGACCCAGTACTTC. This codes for CASSTGRSAAETQYF.

CDR3 residues: CASSQVGLAGNEQFF. In DNA, the CDR3 is TGTGCCAGCAGCCAAGTTGGACTAGCAGGAAATGAGCAGTTCTTC. This rearrangement joins TRBV14 to TRBJ2-1, with 8 nucleotides matching TRBD2. Germline CDR1 SGHDN, CDR2 FVKESK. The CDR3 runs to 15 residues. V gave up 1 base and J gave up 7 bases; unmatched junction bases: 6. Looking up the rest from reference TRBV14 and TRBJ2-1 gives the full variable domain: EAGVTQFPSHSVIEKGQTVTLRCDPISGHDNLYWYRRVMGKEIKFLLHFVKESKQDESGMPNNRFLAERTGGTYSTLKVQPAELEDSGVYFCASSQVGLAGNEQFFGPGTRLTVL.

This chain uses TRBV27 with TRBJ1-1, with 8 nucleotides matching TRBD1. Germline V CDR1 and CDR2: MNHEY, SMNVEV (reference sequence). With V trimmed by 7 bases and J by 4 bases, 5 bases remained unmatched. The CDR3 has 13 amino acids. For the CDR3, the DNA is TGTGCCAGCAACCAACAGGGGGGCACTGAAGCTTTCTTT. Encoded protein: CASNQQGGTEAFF.

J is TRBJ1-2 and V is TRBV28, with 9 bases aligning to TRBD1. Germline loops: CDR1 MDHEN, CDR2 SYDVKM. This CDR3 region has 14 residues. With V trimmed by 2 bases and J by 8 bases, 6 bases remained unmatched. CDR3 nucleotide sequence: TGTGCCAGCAGTTTACCCGGGACAGGGCTCGGCTACACCTTC. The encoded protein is CASSLPGTGLGYTF.

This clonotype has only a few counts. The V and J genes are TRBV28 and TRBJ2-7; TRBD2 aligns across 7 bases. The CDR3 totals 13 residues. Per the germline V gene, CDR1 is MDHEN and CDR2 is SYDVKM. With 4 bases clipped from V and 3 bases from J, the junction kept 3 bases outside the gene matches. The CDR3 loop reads CASSWGGGYEQYF. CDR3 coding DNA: TGTGCCAGCAGTTGGGGCGGGGGCTACGAGCAGTACTTC.

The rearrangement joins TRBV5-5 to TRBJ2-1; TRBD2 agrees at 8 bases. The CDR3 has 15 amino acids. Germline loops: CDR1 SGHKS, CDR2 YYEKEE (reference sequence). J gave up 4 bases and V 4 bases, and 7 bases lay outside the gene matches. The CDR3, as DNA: TGTGCCAGCAGCCCGGAACTAGCGGAGTACAATGAGCAGTTCTTC. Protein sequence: CASSPELAEYNEQFF.

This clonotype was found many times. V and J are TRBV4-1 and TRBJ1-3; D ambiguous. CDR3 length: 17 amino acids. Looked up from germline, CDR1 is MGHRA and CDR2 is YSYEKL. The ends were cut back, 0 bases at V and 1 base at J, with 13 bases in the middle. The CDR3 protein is CASSQDLGSYSGNTIYF. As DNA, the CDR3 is TGCGCCAGCAGCCAAGATCTGGGCAGTTATTCTGGAAACACCATATATTTT.

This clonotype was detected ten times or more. The CDR3 reads CASSLGRDRGTYEQYF. The CDR3 bases are TGTGCCAGCAGTTTAGGGCGGGACAGGGGGACCTACGAGCAGTACTTC. The rearrangement uses TRBV28 and TRBJ2-7; TRBD1 matches at 11 bases. Germline trimming cut 2 bases from V and 2 bases from J; bases unmatched to any gene: 5. This CDR3 is 16 amino acids long. Per germline, CDR1 MDHEN and CDR2 SYDVKM.